The 19 T cell receptor beta chains below come from one sample, sequenced in a study of cytomegalovirus exposure and HLA in healthy donors. It was with 60 Vbeta and 13 Jbeta primers that the PCR ran. Profiling relied on immunoSEQ multiplex PCR, and the TCRdb table lists in-frame clones only, not all of them. This sample carries about 150,000 clones, more than 60% of them seen once, and the ten largest clones take around 4.1%. The sample taken for sequencing was PBMCs. The receptors come from a middle-aged woman in good health and CMV-seronegative.

This chain uses TRBV10-3 with TRBJ2-7; TRBD2 matches 9 bases. The CDR3 has 15 amino acids. After removal of 4 bases from V and 0 bases from J, the junction contained 4 bases not matched to a gene. In germline, CDR1 is ENHRY, CDR2 SYGVKD. The DNA for the CDR3 is TGTGCCATCAGTGGGTCTAGCGGGAACTCCTACGAGCAGTACTTC. This translates into CAISGSSGNSYEQYF.

The rearrangement uses TRBV5-1 and TRBJ2-3, with D hard to call. The ends were cut back, 4 bases at V and 4 bases at J, with 7 bases in the middle. Germline lookup yields CDR1 SGHRS and CDR2 YFSETQ. The CDR3 length is 12 residues. The CDR3 DNA is TGCGCCAGCAGCCTGTCGGCAGATACGCAGTATTTT. As protein: CASSLSADTQYF. The full variable domain, completed using reference TRBV5-1 and TRBJ2-3, is KAGVTQTPRYLIKTRGQQVTLSCSPISGHRSVSWYQQTPGQGLQFLFEYFSETQRNKGNFPGRFSGRQFSNSRSEMNVSTLELGDSALYLCASSLSADTQYFGPGTRLTVL.

The chain joins TRBV4-1 to TRBJ2-4; the D is unclear. CDR1 and CDR2 from the germline V gene are MGHRA and YSYEKL. V was clipped by 1 base and J by 1 base, with 11 bases between them. CDR3 size: 16 residues. DNA of the CDR3: TGCGCCAGCAGCCAAGCCATGGGTAGCGCCAAAAACATTCAGTACTTC. Amino acid sequence: CASSQAMGSAKNIQYF.

This rearrangement joins TRBV15 to TRBJ2-5; D call uncertain. The CDR3 is made up of 12 amino acids. Trimming stripped 0 bases from V and 5 bases from J, with 4 bases between. Germline V gene sequence: CDR1 LNHNV, CDR2 YYDKDF (reference sequence). The CDR3 sequence: CATSRDGETQYF. CDR3 in DNA: TGTGCCACCAGCAGAGACGGGGAGACCCAGTACTTC.

The V and J genes are TRBV18 and TRBJ2-5, with 7 bases identical to TRBD1. Germline V CDR1 and CDR2: KGHSH, LQKENI. The V gene end was trimmed by 3 bases and the J gene end by 5 bases; junction bases not matched to a gene: 9. The CDR3 spans 15 residues. The CDR3 DNA reads as TGTGCCAGCTCACCTGCCCCCGGGACAGTGGAGACCCAGTACTTC. Protein sequence: CASSPAPGTVETQYF.

The V gene is TRBV4-2, the J gene TRBJ2-1, with D possibly being TRBD2 (5 bases). This CDR3 is 16 amino acids long. Germline V gene data show CDR1 as LGHNA and CDR2 as YNFKEQ. Trimming took off 0 bases at V and 3 bases at J, with 12 bases between the two ends. In nucleotides, the CDR3 is TGTGCCAGCAGCCAAGACGTAGGACTCCTCTACAATGAGCAGTTCTTC. This codes for CASSQDVGLLYNEQFF.

This clone was seen a handful of times. The chain employs TRBV30 and TRBJ2-5; tentative D call: TRBD1 (5 bases). CDR3 length: 12 residues. Germline V gives CDR1 GTSNPN, CDR2 SVGIG (reference sequence). Trimming cost V 2 bases and J 9 bases, with 13 bases left between them. The CDR3 nucleotides are TGTGCCTGGAGTCCGCAGGGTCCTGCCCAGTACTTC. Translation gives CAWSPQGPAQYF.

The V call is TRBV18, the J call TRBJ2-7; D is possibly TRBD1 (5 bases). Per germline, CDR1 KGHSH and CDR2 LQKENI. Trimming cost V 2 bases and J 7 bases, with 18 bases left between them. The CDR3 is 15 residues long. CDR3 in amino acids: CASSPGLRGPEEQYF. CDR3 nucleotide sequence: TGTGCCAGCTCACCAGGGCTAAGGGGCCCGGAAGAGCAGTACTTC. Looking up the rest from reference TRBV18 and TRBJ2-7 gives the full variable domain: NAGVMQNPRHLVRRRGQEARLRCSPMKGHSHVYWYRQLPEEGLKFMVYLQKENIIDESGMPKERFSAEFPKEGPSILRIQQVVRGDSAAYFCASSPGLRGPEEQYFGPGTRLTVT.

The table lists this clone with a few counts. The chain couples TRBV7-2 to TRBJ2-7; D is undetermined. Germline values: CDR1 SGHTA, CDR2 FQGNSA. Trimming removed 3 bases at V and 6 bases at J, with 12 bases between. CDR3 size: 13 residues. This CDR3 is CASSLHDLREQYF. The DNA of the CDR3 is TGTGCCAGCAGCTTGCATGACTTGCGCGAGCAGTACTTC.

CDR3 bases: TGTGCCATCAGTGAGATCGGACAGGGGGTCACCTACGAGCAGTACTTC. Protein sequence: CAISEIGQGVTYEQYF. The V gene is TRBV10-3, the J gene TRBJ2-7, with 10 bases identical to TRBD1. Germline trimming cut 2 bases from V and 2 bases from J; bases unmatched to any gene: 6. The CDR3 contains 16 residues. CDR1 ENHRY and CDR2 SYGVKD come from the germline V gene.

The chain uses TRBV6-5 and TRBJ2-2; weak D call: TRBD1 (5 bases). This CDR3 spans 13 amino acids. Looked up from germline, CDR1 is MNHEY and CDR2 is SVGAGI. V gave up 6 bases and J gave up 2 bases, with 7 bases separating them. The CDR3 DNA reads TGTGCCAGCAGGGGGCTTAACACCGGGGAGCTGTTTTTT. Translated: CASRGLNTGELFF.

The V and J genes are TRBV10-1 and TRBJ2-5; 7 nucleotides agree with TRBD1. This CDR3 has 16 residues. Germline values: CDR1 WNHNN, CDR2 SYGVQD (reference sequence). J was trimmed by 2 bases and V by 8 bases; bases with no gene match: 14. CDR3 protein: CASSPSPGQTQETQYF. The CDR3 DNA is TGCGCCAGCTCCCCGTCACCGGGACAGACGCAAGAGACCCAGTACTTC.

The chain combines TRBV5-1 with TRBJ1-4; the D gene is possibly TRBD1 (6 bases). This CDR3 spans 14 amino acids. With 1 base removed from V and 10 bases from J, the gap between germline ends came to 14 bases. Germline CDR1 is SGHRS and CDR2 is YFSETQ. The CDR3 protein is CASSLTGSEGKLFF. The CDR3 DNA reads as TGCGCCAGCAGCTTGACAGGGAGTGAAGGAAAACTGTTTTTT.

The J gene is TRBJ1-2, the V gene TRBV2, with a tentative D call TRBD1 (5 bases). Germline V lookup: CDR1 SNHLY, CDR2 FYNNEI. This CDR3 has 13 residues. The V gene lost 3 bases and the J gene lost 8 bases, with 13 bases spanning the gap. In DNA, the CDR3 is TGTGCCAGCAGTGATGTGCAGGGTAGGGGCTACACCTTC. Its protein product is CASSDVQGRGYTF.

V is TRBV29-1 and J is TRBJ2-5; TRBD2 is a possible D gene (6 bases). V was pared by 3 bases and J by 4 bases, with 12 bases between. The germline V gene has CDR1 SQVTM and CDR2 ANQGSEA. There are 13 residues in the CDR3. CDR3 sequence: CSVETGVGETQYF. The CDR3 coding sequence is TGCAGCGTTGAGACGGGGGTGGGAGAGACCCAGTACTTC.

The chain recombines TRBV28 with TRBJ1-5; a possible D gene is TRBD1 (6 bases). CDR1 is MDHEN, CDR2 SYDVKM, per germline. CDR3 length: 16 amino acids. V shed 2 bases and J shed 2 bases, with 13 bases lying between them. The CDR3 spells CASSLVGGPGNQPQHF. CDR3 sequence (DNA): TGTGCCAGCAGTTTAGTCGGGGGGCCGGGCAATCAGCCCCAGCATTTT.

The chain carries TRBV5-6 and TRBJ1-2; 7 bases are shared with TRBD1. In germline, CDR1 is SGHDT, CDR2 YYEEEE. The junction had 5 bases not matched to a gene; V was cut back by 5 bases and J by 4 bases. CDR3 length: 13 residues. CDR3 in DNA: TGTGCCAGCAGTGTAGGGACAGCCTATGGCTACACCTTC. Its translation is CASSVGTAYGYTF.

The rearrangement uses TRBV6-1 and TRBJ2-7; D perhaps matches TRBD2 (6 bases). Trimming removed 7 bases at V and 7 bases at J, with 23 bases between. CDR3 length equals 15 residues. Per germline, CDR1 MNHNS and CDR2 SASEGT. The CDR3 loop is CASTPKEDGGGEQYF. CDR3 DNA: TGTGCCAGCACCCCGAAGGAGGATGGTGGGGGGGAGCAGTACTTC.

V and J are TRBV9 and TRBJ2-5; 7 positions agree with TRBD1. This CDR3 has 16 amino acids. Trimming cost V 4 bases and J 2 bases; bases outside gene matches: 11. Germline V CDR1 and CDR2: SGDLS, YYNGEE. As DNA, the CDR3 is TGTGCCAGCAGCCTCCGACAGGGCACGGGACAAGAGACCCAGTACTTC. Its translation is CASSLRQGTGQETQYF.